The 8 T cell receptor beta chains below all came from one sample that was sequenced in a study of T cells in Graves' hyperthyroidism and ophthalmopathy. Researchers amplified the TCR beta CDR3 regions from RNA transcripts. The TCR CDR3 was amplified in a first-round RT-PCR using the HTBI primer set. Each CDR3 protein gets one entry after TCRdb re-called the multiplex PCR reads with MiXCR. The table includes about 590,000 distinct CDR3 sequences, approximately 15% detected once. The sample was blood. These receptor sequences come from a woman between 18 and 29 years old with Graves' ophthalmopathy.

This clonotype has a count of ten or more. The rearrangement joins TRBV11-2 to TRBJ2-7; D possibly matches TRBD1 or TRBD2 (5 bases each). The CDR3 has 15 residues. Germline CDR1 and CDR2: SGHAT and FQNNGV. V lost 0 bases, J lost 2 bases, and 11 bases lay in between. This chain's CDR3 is CASSLEGTGPYEQYF. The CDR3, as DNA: TGTGCCAGCAGCTTAGAGGGGACCGGACCCTACGAGCAGTACTTC.

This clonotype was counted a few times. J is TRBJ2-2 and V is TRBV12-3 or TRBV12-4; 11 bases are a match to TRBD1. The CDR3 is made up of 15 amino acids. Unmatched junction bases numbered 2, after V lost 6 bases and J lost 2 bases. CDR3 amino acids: CASRRTGGNTGELFF. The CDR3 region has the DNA TGTGCCAGCAGGCGGACAGGGGGCAACACCGGGGAGCTGTTTTTT.

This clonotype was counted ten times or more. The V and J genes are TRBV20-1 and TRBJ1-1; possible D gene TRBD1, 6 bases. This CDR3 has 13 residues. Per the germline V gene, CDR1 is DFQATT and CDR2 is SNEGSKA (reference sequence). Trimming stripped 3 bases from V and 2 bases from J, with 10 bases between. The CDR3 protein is CSARIQGNTEAFF. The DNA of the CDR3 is TGCAGTGCTAGGATACAGGGCAACACTGAAGCTTTCTTT.

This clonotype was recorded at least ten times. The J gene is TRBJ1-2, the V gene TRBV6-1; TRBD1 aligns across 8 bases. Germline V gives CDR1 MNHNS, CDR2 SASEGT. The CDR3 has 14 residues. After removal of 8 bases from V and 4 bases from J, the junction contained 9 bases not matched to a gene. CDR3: CASGDRLGSYGYTF. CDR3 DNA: TGTGCCAGCGGGGACAGGCTGGGATCCTATGGCTACACCTTC.

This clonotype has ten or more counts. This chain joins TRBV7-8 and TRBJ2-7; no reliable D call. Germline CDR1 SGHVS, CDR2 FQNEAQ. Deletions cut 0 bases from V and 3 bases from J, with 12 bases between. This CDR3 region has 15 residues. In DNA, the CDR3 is TGTGCCAGCAGCTTAGCCGAAAATCTAGGCTACGAGCAGTACTTC. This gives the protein CASSLAENLGYEQYF.

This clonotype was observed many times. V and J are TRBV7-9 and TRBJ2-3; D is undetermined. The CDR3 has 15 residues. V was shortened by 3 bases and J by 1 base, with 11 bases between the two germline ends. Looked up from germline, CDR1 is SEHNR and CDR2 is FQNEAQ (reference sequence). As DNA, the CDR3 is TGTGCCAGCAGCTTCTCACGGAGTGGCACAGATACGCAGTATTTT. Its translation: CASSFSRSGTDTQYF.

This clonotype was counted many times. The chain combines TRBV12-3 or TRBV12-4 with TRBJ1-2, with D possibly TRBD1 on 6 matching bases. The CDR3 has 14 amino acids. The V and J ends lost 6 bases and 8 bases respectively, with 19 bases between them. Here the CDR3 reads CASSFEGGGRGYTF. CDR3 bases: TGTGCCAGCAGCTTTGAGGGGGGTGGACGCGGCTACACCTTC.

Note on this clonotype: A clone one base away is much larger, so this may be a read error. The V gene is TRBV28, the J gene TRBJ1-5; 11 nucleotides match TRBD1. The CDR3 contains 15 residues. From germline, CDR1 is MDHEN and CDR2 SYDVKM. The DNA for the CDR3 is TGTGCCATCAGTCCGCGGACAGGGGGCGACCAGCCCCAGCATTTT. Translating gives CAISPRTGGDQPQHF.